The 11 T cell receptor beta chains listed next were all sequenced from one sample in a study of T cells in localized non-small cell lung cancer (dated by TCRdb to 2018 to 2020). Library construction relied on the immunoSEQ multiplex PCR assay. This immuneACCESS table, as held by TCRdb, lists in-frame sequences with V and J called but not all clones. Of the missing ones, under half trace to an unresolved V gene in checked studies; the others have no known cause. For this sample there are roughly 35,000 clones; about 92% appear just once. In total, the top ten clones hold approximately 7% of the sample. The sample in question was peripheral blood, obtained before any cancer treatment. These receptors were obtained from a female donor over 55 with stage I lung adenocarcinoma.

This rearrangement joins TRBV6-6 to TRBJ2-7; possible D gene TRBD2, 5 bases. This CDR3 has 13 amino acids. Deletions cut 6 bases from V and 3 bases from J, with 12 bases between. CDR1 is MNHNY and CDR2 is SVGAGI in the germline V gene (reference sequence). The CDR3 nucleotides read TGTGCCAGCAGCCGGGATTCGCGCTACGAGCAGTACTTC. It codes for CASSRDSRYEQYF.

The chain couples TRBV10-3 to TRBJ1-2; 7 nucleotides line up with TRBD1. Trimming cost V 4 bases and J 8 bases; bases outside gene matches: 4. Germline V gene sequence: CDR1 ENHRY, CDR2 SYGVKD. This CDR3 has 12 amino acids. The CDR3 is CAISAGGQGYTF. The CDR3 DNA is TGTGCCATCAGTGCAGGGGGGCAGGGCTACACCTTC.

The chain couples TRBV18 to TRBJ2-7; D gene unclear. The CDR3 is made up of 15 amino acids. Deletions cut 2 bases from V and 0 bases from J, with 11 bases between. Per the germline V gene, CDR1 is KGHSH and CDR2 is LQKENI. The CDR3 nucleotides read TGTGCCAGCTCACCAAGGTCTGGGGACTCCTACGAGCAGTACGTC. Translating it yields CASSPRSGDSYEQYV.

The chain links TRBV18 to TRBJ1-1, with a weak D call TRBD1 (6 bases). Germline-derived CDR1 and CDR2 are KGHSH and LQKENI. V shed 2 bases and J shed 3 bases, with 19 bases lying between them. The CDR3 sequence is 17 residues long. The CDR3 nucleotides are TGTGCCAGCTCACCAAGTACCAGGGGCCCTGTCGACACTGAAGCTTTCTTT. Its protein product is CASSPSTRGPVDTEAFF.

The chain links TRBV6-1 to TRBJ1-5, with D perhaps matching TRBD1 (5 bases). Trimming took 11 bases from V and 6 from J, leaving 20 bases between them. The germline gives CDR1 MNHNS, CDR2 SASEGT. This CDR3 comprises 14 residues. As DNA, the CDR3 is TGTGCCGGCTCACAGGTTACGATGGGTCAGCCCCAGCATTTT. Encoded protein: CAGSQVTMGQPQHF.

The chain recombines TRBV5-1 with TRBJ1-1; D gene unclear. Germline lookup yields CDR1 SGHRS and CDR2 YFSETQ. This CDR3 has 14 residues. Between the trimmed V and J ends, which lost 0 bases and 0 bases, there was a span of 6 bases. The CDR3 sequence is CASSLGQMNTEAFF. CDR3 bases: TGCGCCAGCAGCTTGGGGCAGATGAACACTGAAGCTTTCTTT.

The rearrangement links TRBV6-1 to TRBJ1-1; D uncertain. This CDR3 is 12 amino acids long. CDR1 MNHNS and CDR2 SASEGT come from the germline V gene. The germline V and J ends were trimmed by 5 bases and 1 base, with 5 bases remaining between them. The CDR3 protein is CASSWENTEAFF. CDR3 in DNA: TGTGCCAGCAGTTGGGAGAACACTGAAGCTTTCTTT.

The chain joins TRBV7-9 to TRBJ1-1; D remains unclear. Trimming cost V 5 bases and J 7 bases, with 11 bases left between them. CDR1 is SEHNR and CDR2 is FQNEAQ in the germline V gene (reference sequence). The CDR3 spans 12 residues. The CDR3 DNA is TGTGCCAGCAGCGAGACGTGGGATGAAGCTTTCTTT. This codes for CASSETWDEAFF.

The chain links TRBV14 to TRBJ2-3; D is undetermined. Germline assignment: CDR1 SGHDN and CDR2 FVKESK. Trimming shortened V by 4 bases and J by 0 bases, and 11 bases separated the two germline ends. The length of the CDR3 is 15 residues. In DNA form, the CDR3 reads TGTGCCAGCAGCCCTGTGGGGATTAGCACAGATACGCAGTATTTT. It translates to CASSPVGISTDTQYF.

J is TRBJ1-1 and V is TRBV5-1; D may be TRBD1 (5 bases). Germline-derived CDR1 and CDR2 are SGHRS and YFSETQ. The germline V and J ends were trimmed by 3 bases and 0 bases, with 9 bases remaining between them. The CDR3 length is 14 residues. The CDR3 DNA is TGCGCCAGCAGCTCCAGGGTGATGAACACTGAAGCTTTCTTT. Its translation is CASSSRVMNTEAFF. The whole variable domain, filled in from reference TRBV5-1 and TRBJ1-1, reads KAGVTQTPRYLIKTRGQQVTLSCSPISGHRSVSWYQQTPGQGLQFLFEYFSETQRNKGNFPGRFSGRQFSNSRSEMNVSTLELGDSALYLCASSSRVMNTEAFFGQGTRLTVV.

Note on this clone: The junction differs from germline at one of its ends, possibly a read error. CDR3: CASSFAIGTGETQYF. The CDR3 DNA is TGTGCTAGCAGCTTTGCAATCGGGACAGGGGAGACCCAGTACTTC. The chain joins TRBV7-7 to TRBJ2-5; 9 nucleotides line up with TRBD1. The CDR3 is made up of 15 amino acids. The V gene's germline CDR1 is SSHAT and CDR2 FNYEAQ (reference sequence).